These 15 T cell receptor beta chains were sequenced from one sample in a study of Ad26.COV2.S vaccination and SARS-CoV-2 variants. TCRdb's table, derived via immunoSEQ multiplex PCR, lists solely in-frame clones and lacks some. The table has about half a million clones, roughly nine tenths seen once; the top ten hold around 1.8%. The treatment: over 15 received Ad26.COV2.S at low or high dose, single or two shots; 5 received placebo; per-sample allocation not given. Samples came from day 63 after the first vaccine or placebo injection. This specimen was peripheral blood, taken in a trial of Ad26.COV2.S vaccine versus placebo. These receptors were taken from a person aged 18-65 years who received the Ad26.COV2.S COVID-19 vaccine or a placebo.

The chain combines TRBV15 with TRBJ1-1; D unclear. The V gene lost 3 bases and the J gene lost 1 base, with 3 bases spanning the gap. Germline values: CDR1 LNHNV, CDR2 YYDKDF (reference sequence). The length of the CDR3 is 12 residues. The CDR3 spells CATSRKNTEAFF. The CDR3, as DNA: TGTGCCACCAGCAGGAAGAACACTGAAGCTTTCTTT.

The V and J genes are TRBV2 and TRBJ1-6, with D unresolved. Germline V gene data show CDR1 as SNHLY and CDR2 as FYNNEI. Trimming pared 3 bases from V and 8 bases from J, leaving 11 bases between. This CDR3 is built from 14 residues. The CDR3 DNA reads as TGTGCCAGCAGTGATCGGTATGGGGATTCACCCCTCCACTTT. It specifies CASSDRYGDSPLHF.

The rearrangement uses TRBV6-5 and TRBJ2-3; perhaps TRBD2 as D (6 bases). CDR1 is MNHEY, CDR2 SVGAGI, per germline. The CDR3 loop spans 15 amino acids. With 0 bases removed from V and 3 bases from J, the gap between germline ends came to 10 bases. The CDR3 reads CASSYSTSWTDTQYF. DNA of the CDR3: TGTGCCAGCAGTTACTCGACTAGTTGGACAGATACGCAGTATTTT.

V is TRBV6-5 and J is TRBJ2-7, with TRBD2 matching 7 bases. CDR3 length: 16 amino acids. Germline V gives CDR1 MNHEY, CDR2 SVGAGI. V lost 0 bases and J lost 2; bases outside the gene matches: 7. Here the CDR3 reads CASSYSQASGTYEQYF. CDR3 nucleotides: TGTGCCAGCAGTTACTCGCAGGCTAGCGGAACCTACGAGCAGTACTTC.

Only one count was recorded for this clone. The V call is TRBV30, the J call TRBJ2-7; TRBD1 matches 7 bases. Germline V gene lookup returns CDR1 GTSNPN and CDR2 SVGIG (reference sequence). J gave up 5 bases and V 8 bases, and 15 bases lay outside the gene matches. This CDR3 is built from 14 residues. CDR3 coding DNA: TGTGCCGGCGGACCGGGACAGAGTGTACACGAGCAGTACTTC. Its translation is CAGGPGQSVHEQYF.

The V call is TRBV30, the J call TRBJ1-5; no definite D call. CDR3 length: 11 amino acids. The V end was cut by 0 bases, the J end by 12 bases, with 9 bases between. The germline gives CDR1 GTSNPN, CDR2 SVGIG (reference sequence). Here the CDR3 reads CAWSVGPNQHF. For the CDR3, the DNA is TGTGCCTGGAGTGTGGGCCCCAACCAGCATTTT. Filled out from reference TRBV30 and TRBJ1-5, the complete variable domain reads SQTIHQWPATLVQPVGSPLSLECTVEGTSNPNLYWYRQAAGRGLQLLFYSVGIGQISSEVPQNLSASRPQDRQFILSSKKLLLSDSGFYLCAWSVGPNQHFGDGTRLSIL.

The chain employs TRBV27 and TRBJ1-1; TRBD1 might be the D (5 bases). The germline gives CDR1 MNHEY, CDR2 SMNVEV (reference sequence). V dropped 5 bases and J dropped 1 base, with 20 bases sitting between them. The CDR3 consists of 17 residues. CDR3 loop: CASSSRVSGTGNTEAFF. The CDR3, as DNA: TGTGCCAGCAGTAGCCGTGTGTCTGGGACGGGGAACACTGAAGCTTTCTTT.

This clone has a handful of counts. The V gene is TRBV2, the J gene TRBJ1-6, with D tentatively TRBD1 (5 bases). The germline V and J ends were trimmed by 0 bases and 4 bases, with 10 bases remaining between them. The CDR3 runs 16 residues. Germline V gene sequence: CDR1 SNHLY, CDR2 FYNNEI. Here the CDR3 DNA reads TGTGCCAGCAGTGAAGCTGACAGTCCATATAATTCACCCCTCCACTTT. It yields the protein CASSEADSPYNSPLHF.

The J gene is TRBJ1-2, the V gene TRBV7-9, with D maybe TRBD1 (6 bases). The germline gives CDR1 SEHNR, CDR2 FQNEAQ (reference sequence). Trimming took 5 bases from V and 8 from J, leaving 18 bases between them. This CDR3 has 14 amino acids. CDR3 sequence reads: CASSNRTFGGGYTF. The CDR3 DNA reads as TGTGCCAGCAGCAACCGCACGTTTGGGGGCGGCTACACCTTC.

The V call is TRBV28, the J call TRBJ1-6, with 7 nucleotides matching TRBD1. Germline CDR1 and CDR2: MDHEN and SYDVKM. V shed 6 bases, J shed 7 bases, and the junction held 6 bases outside the gene matches. The CDR3 covers 14 residues. CDR3 residues: CASSGNRGNSPLHF. DNA of the CDR3: TGTGCCAGCAGCGGAAACAGGGGAAATTCACCCCTCCACTTT. The entire variable domain, with the rest obtained from reference TRBV28 and TRBJ1-6, is as follows: DVKVTQSSRYLVKRTGEKVFLECVQDMDHENMFWYRQDPGLGLRLIYFSYDVKMKEKGDIPEGYSVSREKKERFSLILESASTNQTSMYLCASSGNRGNSPLHFGNGTRLTVT.

This chain connects TRBV30 to TRBJ2-2; unclear D gene. The CDR3 runs to 12 residues. The germline gives CDR1 GTSNPN, CDR2 SVGIG (reference sequence). V gave up 1 base and J gave up 7 bases, with 7 bases separating them. Here the CDR3 DNA reads TGTGCCTGGAGTGAAAGACACGGGGAGCTGTTTTTT. Protein product: CAWSERHGELFF.

V is TRBV15 and J is TRBJ2-1; the D gene is possibly TRBD2 (6 bases). This CDR3 has 16 amino acids. The germline CDR1 and CDR2 sequences are LNHNV and YYDKDF (reference sequence). Trimming stripped 1 base from V and 0 bases from J, with 10 bases between. The CDR3 loop reads CATSRAGLHSYNEQFF. CDR3 DNA sequence: TGTGCCACCAGCAGAGCGGGACTGCACTCCTACAATGAGCAGTTCTTC. Using reference TRBV15 and TRBJ2-1 for the parts outside the CDR3, the full variable domain is DAMVIQNPRYQVTQFGKPVTLSCSQTLNHNVMYWYQQKSSQAPKLLFHYYDKDFNNEADTPDNFQSRRPNTSFCFLDIRSPGLGDTAMYLCATSRAGLHSYNEQFFGPGTRLTVL.

The chain combines TRBV9 with TRBJ1-2; 8 nucleotides agree with TRBD1. CDR1 and CDR2 from the germline V gene are SGDLS and YYNGEE. The length of the CDR3 is 15 residues. Trimming at V came to 4 bases and at J to 3 bases, leaving 8 bases not matched to a gene. The CDR3: CASSRPGQGDYGYTF. The CDR3 DNA is TGTGCCAGCAGCAGGCCAGGACAGGGAGACTATGGCTACACCTTC.

The gene calls are TRBV30 and TRBJ2-2; D uncertain. Germline-derived CDR1 and CDR2 are GTSNPN and SVGIG (reference sequence). V was clipped by 5 bases and J by 5 bases, with 9 bases between them. The length of the CDR3 is 12 residues. The DNA of the CDR3 is TGTGCCTGGGCCGCTCGTACCGGGGAGCTGTTTTTT. Translation gives CAWAARTGELFF.

The rearrangement joins TRBV19 to TRBJ1-5, with D possibly matching TRBD1 (6 bases). The germline V gene encodes CDR1 LNHDA and CDR2 SQIVND (reference sequence). V was pared by 5 bases and J by 4 bases, with 18 bases between. This CDR3 is built from 16 residues. CDR3 sequence: CASSAPGAILNQPQHF. CDR3 DNA: TGTGCCAGTAGTGCCCCGGGGGCCATACTAAATCAGCCCCAGCATTTT.